These 4 T cell receptor beta chains share one sample of origin, sequenced in a study of vaccination effects on CD4 cells after COVID-19. The assay was immunoSEQ multiplex PCR, and TCRdb's table has in-frame clones only and misses some. The sample records 50,000 to 65,000 clones, more than 70% being singletons. Antigen-specific CD4+ T cell clonotypes were called by their expansion after viral peptide-pool culture in ViraFEST. Following 10 days of culture, CD4+ T cells were isolated. People in the vaccine group had not been infected with SARS-CoV-2 before, and their nucleocapsid antibodies were negative. No antigens are known for them. The source was CD4+ T cells from PBMCs cultured with HCoV-OC43 spike peptides, collected before COVID-19 vaccination. The subset was: HCoV-OC43 spike overlapping peptide pool stimulation. All receptors derive from a human donor who received a COVID-19 vaccine.

V usage is TRBV5-1 and J usage is TRBJ2-3; 7 nucleotides agree with TRBD1. J lost 2 bases, V lost 3 bases, and 3 bases had no gene match. Per germline, CDR1 SGHRS and CDR2 YFSETQ. CDR3 length equals 14 residues. The CDR3 nucleotides are TGCGCCAGCAGCTCACAGGGGTACACAGATACGCAGTATTTT. This sequence encodes CASSSQGYTDTQYF.

This clone was detected only once. The CDR3 DNA is TGTGCCAGCAGCTTGGGTCCAGGCAACTATGGCTACACCTTC. This codes for CASSLGPGNYGYTF. The chain joins TRBV5-5 to TRBJ1-2; D remains unclear. Germline loops: CDR1 SGHKS, CDR2 YYEKEE (reference sequence). Deletions cut 0 bases from V and 2 bases from J, with 8 bases between. CDR3 length: 14 amino acids. The entire variable domain, with the rest obtained from reference TRBV5-5 and TRBJ1-2, is as follows: DAGVTQSPTHLIKTRGQQVTLRCSPISGHKSVSWYQQVLGQGPQFIFQYYEKEERGRGNFPDRFSARQFPNYSSELNVNALLLGDSALYLCASSLGPGNYGYTFGSGTRLTVV.

The V gene is TRBV4-1, the J gene TRBJ2-5, with TRBD1 identical over 8 bases. The germline CDR1 and CDR2 sequences are MGHRA and YSYEKL. CDR3 size: 15 residues. The V gene end was trimmed by 4 bases and the J gene end by 3 bases; junction bases not matched to a gene: 7. CDR3 DNA sequence: TGCGCCAGCAGCCCCAAACAGGGGGGAAAAGAGACCCAGTACTTC. This sequence encodes CASSPKQGGKETQYF.

CDR3 in amino acids: CASRIRAMLLDYGYTF. CDR3 DNA sequence: TGTGCCAGCAGAATACGGGCCATGCTATTGGACTATGGCTACACCTTC. This chain links TRBV5-6 with TRBJ1-2; unclear D gene. CDR1 and CDR2 (germline): SGHDT, YYEEEE. The ends were cut back, 5 bases at V and 3 bases at J, with 20 bases in the middle. The CDR3 has 16 residues.